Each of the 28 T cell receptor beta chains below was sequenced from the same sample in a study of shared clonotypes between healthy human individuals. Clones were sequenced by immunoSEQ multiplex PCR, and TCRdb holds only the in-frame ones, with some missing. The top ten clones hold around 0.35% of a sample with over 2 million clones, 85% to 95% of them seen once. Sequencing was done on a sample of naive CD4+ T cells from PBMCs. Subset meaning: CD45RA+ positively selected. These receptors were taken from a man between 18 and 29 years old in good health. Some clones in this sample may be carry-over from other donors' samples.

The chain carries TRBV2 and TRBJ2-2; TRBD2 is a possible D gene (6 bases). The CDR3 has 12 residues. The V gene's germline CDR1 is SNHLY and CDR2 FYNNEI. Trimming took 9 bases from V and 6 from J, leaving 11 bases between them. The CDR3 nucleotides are TGTGCCAGTCGGGGACTCTCCGGGGAGCTGTTTTTT. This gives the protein CASRGLSGELFF.

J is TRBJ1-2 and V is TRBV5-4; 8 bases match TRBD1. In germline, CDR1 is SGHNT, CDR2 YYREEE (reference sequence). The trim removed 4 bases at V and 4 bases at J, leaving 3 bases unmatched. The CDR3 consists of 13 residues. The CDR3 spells CASSEQGVYGYTF. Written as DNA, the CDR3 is TGTGCCAGCAGCGAACAGGGGGTCTATGGCTACACCTTC.

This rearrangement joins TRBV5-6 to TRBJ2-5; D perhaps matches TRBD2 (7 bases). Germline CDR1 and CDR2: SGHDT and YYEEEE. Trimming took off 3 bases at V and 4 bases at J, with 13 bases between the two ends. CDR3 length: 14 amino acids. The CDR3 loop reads CASSSRGGGETQYF. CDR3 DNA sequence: TGTGCCAGCAGCTCCCGGGGAGGGGGAGAGACCCAGTACTTC.

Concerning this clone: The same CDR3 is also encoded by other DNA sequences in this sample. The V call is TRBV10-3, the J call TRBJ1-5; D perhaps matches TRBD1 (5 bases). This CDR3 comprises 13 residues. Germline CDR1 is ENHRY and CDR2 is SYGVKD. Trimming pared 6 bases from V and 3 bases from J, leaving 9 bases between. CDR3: CAISGQLNQPQHF. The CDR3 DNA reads TGTGCCATCAGCGGACAACTCAATCAGCCCCAGCATTTT.

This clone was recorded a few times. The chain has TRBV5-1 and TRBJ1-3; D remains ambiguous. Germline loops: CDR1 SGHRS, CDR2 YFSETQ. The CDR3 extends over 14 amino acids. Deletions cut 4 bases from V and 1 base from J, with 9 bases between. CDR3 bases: TGCGCCAGCAGCAAGGGTTCGTCTGGAAACACCATATATTTT. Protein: CASSKGSSGNTIYF.

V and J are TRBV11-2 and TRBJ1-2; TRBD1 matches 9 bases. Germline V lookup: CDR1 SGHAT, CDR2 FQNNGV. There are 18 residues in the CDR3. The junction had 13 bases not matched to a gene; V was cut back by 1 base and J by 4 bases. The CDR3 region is CASSLASRDREFGYGYTF. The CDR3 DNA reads TGTGCCAGCAGCTTAGCCTCCAGGGACAGGGAATTTGGCTATGGCTACACCTTC.

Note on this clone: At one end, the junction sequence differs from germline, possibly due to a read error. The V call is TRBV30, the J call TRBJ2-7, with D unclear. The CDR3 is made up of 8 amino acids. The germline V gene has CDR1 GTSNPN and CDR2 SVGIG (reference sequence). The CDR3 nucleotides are TGTGCCTGGAGTGGGGGTCATTTC. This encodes CAWSGGHF.

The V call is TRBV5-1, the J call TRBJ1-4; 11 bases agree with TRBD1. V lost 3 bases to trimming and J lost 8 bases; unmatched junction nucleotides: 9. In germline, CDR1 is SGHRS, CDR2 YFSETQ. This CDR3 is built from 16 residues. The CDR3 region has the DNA TGCGCCAGCAGCTCTGGACAGGGGGCATTGTACGAAAAACTGTTTTTT. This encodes CASSSGQGALYEKLFF.

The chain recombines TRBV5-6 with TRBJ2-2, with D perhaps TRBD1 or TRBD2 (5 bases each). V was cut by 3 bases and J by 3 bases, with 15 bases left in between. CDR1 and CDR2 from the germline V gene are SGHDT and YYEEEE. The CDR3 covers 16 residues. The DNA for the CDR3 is TGTGCCAGCAGCTCGGGACCTTATGTGTACACCGGGGAGCTGTTTTTT. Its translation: CASSSGPYVYTGELFF.

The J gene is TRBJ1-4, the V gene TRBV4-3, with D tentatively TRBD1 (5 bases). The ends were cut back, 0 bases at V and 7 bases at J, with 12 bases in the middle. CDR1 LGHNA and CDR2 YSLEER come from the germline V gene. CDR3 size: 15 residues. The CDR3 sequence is CASSQDPQGIEKLFF. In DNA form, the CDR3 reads TGCGCCAGCAGCCAAGATCCCCAGGGTATTGAAAAACTGTTTTTT.

The CDR3 DNA reads as TGTGCCAGCTCACCGGCGACGCCAGGCACAGATACGCAGTATTTT. Encoded protein: CASSPATPGTDTQYF. The chain links TRBV18 to TRBJ2-3; the D is unclear. This CDR3 is 15 amino acids long. V gave up 3 bases and J gave up 1 base, with 11 bases separating them. Germline assignment: CDR1 KGHSH and CDR2 LQKENI.

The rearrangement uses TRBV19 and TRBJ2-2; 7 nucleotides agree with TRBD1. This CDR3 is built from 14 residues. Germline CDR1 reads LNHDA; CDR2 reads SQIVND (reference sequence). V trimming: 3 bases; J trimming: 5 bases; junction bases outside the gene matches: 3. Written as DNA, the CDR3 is TGTGCCAGTAGTATGGGACAGTGGACCGGGGAGCTGTTTTTT. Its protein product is CASSMGQWTGELFF.

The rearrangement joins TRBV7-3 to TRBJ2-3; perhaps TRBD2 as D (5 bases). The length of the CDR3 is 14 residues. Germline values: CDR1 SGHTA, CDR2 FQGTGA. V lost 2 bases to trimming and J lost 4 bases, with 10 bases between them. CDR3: CASSLGAAADTQYF. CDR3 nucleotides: TGTGCCAGCAGCTTAGGAGCAGCGGCAGATACGCAGTATTTT.

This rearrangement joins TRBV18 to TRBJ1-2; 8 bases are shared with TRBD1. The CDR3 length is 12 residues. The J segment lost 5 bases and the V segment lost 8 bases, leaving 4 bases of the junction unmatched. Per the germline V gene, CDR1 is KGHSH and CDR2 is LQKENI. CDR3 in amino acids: CASTDRGYGYTF. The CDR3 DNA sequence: TGTGCCAGCACAGACAGGGGATATGGCTACACCTTC.

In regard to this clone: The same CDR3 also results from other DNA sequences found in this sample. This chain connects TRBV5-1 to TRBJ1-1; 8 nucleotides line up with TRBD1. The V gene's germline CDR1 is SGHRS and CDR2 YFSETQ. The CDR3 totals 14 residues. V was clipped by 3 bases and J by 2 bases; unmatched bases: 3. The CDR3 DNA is TGCGCCAGCAGCTCACAGGGGGGTAACACTGAAGCTTTCTTT. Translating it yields CASSSQGGNTEAFF.

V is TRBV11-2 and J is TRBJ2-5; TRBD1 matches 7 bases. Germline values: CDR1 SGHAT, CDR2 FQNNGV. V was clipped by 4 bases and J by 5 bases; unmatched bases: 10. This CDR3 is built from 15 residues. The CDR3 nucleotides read TGTGCCAGCAGCTCCAGGACAGGTTCCGCGGAGACCCAGTACTTC. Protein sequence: CASSSRTGSAETQYF.

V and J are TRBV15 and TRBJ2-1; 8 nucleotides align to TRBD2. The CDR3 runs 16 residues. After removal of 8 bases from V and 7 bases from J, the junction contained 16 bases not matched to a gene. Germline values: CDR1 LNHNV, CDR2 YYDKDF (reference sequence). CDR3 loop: CATGKDSSGWLNEQFF. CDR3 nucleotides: TGTGCCACCGGCAAGGACTCTAGCGGGTGGCTAAATGAGCAGTTCTTC.

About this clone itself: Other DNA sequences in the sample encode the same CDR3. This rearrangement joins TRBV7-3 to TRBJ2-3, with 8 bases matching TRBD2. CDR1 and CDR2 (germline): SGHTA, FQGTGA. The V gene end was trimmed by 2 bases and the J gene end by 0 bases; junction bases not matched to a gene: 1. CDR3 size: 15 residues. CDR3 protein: CASSLVAGSTDTQYF. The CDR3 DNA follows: TGTGCCAGCAGCTTAGTAGCGGGAAGCACAGATACGCAGTATTTT.

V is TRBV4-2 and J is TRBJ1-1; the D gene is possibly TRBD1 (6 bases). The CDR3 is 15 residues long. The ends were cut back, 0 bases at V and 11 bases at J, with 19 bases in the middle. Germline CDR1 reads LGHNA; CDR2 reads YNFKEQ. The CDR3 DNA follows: TGTGCCAGCAGCCAAGATCAGGCAGGGGTAATGGAGGCTTTCTTT. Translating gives CASSQDQAGVMEAFF.

CDR3 residues: CASSLAQGSGNNEQFF. In nucleotides, the CDR3 is TGTGCCAGCAGCTTAGCGCAGGGTAGCGGGAACAATGAGCAGTTCTTC. The chain joins TRBV7-8 to TRBJ2-1; 8 nucleotides agree with TRBD2. This CDR3 region has 16 residues. The V gene's germline CDR1 is SGHVS and CDR2 FQNEAQ. V lost 0 bases and J lost 5; bases outside the gene matches: 6. The full variable domain, with the rest looked up from reference TRBV7-8 and TRBJ2-1, is GAGVSQSPRYKVAKRGQDVALRCDPISGHVSLFWYQQALGQGPEFLTYFQNEAQLDKSGLPSDRFFAERPEGSVSTLKIQRTQQEDSAVYLCASSLAQGSGNNEQFFGPGTRLTVL.

The CDR3 sequence is CASSPSFGNTIYF. The CDR3 nucleotides are TGTGCCAGCTCACCATCCTTCGGAAACACCATATATTTT. The chain couples TRBV18 to TRBJ1-3; D is unclear. Between the trimmed V and J ends, which lost 2 bases and 4 bases, there was a span of 6 bases. This CDR3 has 13 residues. Germline V gene lookup returns CDR1 KGHSH and CDR2 LQKENI. Combining the CDR3 with reference TRBV18 and TRBJ1-3 gives the whole variable domain NAGVMQNPRHLVRRRGQEARLRCSPMKGHSHVYWYRQLPEEGLKFMVYLQKENIIDESGMPKERFSAEFPKEGPSILRIQQVVRGDSAAYFCASSPSFGNTIYFGEGSWLTVV.

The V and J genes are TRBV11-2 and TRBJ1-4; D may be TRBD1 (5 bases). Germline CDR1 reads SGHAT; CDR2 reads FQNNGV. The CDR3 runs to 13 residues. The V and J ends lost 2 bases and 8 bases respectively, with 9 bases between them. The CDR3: CASSLIRGEKLFF. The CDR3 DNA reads TGTGCCAGCAGCTTAATTCGGGGCGAAAAACTGTTTTTT.

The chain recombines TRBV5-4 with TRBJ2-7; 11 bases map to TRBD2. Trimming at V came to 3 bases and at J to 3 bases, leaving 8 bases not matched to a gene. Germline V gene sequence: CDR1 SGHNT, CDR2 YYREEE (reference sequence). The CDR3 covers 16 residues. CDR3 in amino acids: CASSSIAGGQSYEQYF. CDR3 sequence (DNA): TGTGCCAGCAGCTCTATAGCGGGAGGGCAGAGCTACGAGCAGTACTTC. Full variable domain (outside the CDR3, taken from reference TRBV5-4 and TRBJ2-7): ETGVTQSPTHLIKTRGQQVTLRCSSQSGHNTVSWYQQALGQGPQFIFQYYREEENGRGNFPPRFSGLQFPNYSSELNVNALELDDSALYLCASSSIAGGQSYEQYFGPGTRLTVT.

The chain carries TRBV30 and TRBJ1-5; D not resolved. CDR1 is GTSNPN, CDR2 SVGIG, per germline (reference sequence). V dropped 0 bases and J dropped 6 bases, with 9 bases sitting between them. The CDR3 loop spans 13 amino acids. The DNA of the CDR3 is TGTGCCTGGAGTGTAATGGGGTCTCAGCCCCAGCATTTT. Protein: CAWSVMGSQPQHF.

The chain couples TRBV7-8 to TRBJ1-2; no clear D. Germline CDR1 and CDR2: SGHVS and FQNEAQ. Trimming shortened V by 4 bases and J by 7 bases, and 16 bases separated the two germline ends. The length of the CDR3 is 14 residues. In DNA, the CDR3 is TGTGCCAGCAGCTCCCCCTGGTCTGGTAGTGGCTACACCTTC. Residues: CASSSPWSGSGYTF.

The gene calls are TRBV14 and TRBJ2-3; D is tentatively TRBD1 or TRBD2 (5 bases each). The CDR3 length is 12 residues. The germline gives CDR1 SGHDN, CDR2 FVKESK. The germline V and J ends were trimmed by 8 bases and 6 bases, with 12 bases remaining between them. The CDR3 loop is CASSRGVDTQYF. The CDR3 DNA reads TGTGCCAGCTCTCGAGGGGTGGATACGCAGTATTTT.

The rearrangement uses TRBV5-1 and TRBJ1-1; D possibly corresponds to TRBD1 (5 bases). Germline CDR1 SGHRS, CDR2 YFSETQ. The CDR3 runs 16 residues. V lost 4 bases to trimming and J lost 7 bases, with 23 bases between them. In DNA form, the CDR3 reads TGCGCCAGCAGCCCCGACCCGGGCAGGGTGGGGAATGAAGCTTTCTTT. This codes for CASSPDPGRVGNEAFF.

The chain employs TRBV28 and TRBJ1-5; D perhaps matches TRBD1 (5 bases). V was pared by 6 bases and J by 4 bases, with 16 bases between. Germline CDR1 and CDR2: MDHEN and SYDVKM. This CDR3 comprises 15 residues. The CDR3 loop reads CASRSRGMGNQPQHF. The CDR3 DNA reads TGTGCCAGCAGGAGCCGGGGGATGGGAAATCAGCCCCAGCATTTT.